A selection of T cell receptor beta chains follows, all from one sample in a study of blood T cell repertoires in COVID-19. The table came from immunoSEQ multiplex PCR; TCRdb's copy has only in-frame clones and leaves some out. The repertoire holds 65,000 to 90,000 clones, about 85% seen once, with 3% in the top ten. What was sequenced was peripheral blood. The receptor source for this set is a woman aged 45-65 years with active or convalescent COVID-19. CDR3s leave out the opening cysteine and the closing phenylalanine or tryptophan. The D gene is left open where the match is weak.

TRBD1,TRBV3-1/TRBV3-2,ASSQPPGTVSPEAF
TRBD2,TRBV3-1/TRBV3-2,ASSQVRGARSNEQF
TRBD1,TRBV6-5,ASSYEGGNSPLH
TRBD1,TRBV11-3,ASKGTGAF
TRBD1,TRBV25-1,ASSFPGQGKYEQY
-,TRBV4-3,ASSPDNEQF
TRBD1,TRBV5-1,ASSGGTGYSNYGYT
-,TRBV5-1,ASSLAAVWGRTEQY
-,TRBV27,ASSYMTGPYEQY
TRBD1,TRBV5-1,ASRGQGYEQF
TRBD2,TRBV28,ASSPTSGKDTQY
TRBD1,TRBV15,ATSNRGYQPQH
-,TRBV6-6,ASTPEGTGGYT
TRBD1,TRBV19,ASTPGQGDSNQPQH
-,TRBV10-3,AISERQVDEQY
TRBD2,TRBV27,ASSYRGESYEQY
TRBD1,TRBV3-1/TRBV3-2,ASTRQGVGYT
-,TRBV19,ASSRGPRGEKLF
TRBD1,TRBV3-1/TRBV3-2,ASSRAGTGVNNEQF
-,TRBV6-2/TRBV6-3,ASSYQGPYT
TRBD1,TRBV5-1,ASSLQGWKNTEAF
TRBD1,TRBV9,ASSEMGQSGEKLF
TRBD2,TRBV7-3,ASSLGQRGTDTQY
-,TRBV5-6,ASSRDTEAPNEKLF
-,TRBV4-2,ASSQVKGALMNTEAF
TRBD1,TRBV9,ASSGPGQGNYGYT
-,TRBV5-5,ASSGGTNPFSYNEQF
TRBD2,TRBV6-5,ASSSRGRAIEQY
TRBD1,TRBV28,ASSSWGDSLKAF
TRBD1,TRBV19,ASSMGQGYGYT
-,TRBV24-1,ATSETGTSSTYEQY